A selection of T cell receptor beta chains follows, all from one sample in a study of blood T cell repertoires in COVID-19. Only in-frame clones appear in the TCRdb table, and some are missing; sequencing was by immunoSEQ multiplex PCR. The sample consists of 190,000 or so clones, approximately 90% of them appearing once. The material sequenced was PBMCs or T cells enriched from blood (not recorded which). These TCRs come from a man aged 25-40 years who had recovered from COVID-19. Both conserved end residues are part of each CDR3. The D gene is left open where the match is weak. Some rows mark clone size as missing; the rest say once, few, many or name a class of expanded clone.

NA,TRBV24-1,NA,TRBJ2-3,TGTGCCACCAGTGATTTGGGAGGGTTCGGCACAGATACGCAGTATTTT,CATSDLGGFGTDTQYF
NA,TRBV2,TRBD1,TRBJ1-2,TGTGCCAGCGCCGGGACAGGGTATGGCTACACCTTC,CASAGTGYGYTF
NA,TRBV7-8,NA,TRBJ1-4,TGTGCCAGCAGCTTAGTCCTGGGGGCCGAACTCGATAATGAAAAACTGTTTTTT,CASSLVLGAELDNEKLFF
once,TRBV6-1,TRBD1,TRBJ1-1,TGTGCCAGCAGTGACCGTTGGACAGGGAGTGTATATAACACTGAAGCTTTCTTT,CASSDRWTGSVYNTEAFF
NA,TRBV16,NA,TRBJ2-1,TGTGCCAGCAGCCAATCTCAGGGCAATGAGCAGTTCTTC,CASSQSQGNEQFF
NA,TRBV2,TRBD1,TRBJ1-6,TGTGCCAGCAGGCCACAGGGGGCGAATAATTCACCCCTCCACTTT,CASRPQGANNSPLHF
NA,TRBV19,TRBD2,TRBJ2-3,TGTGCCAGTAGTATAGGACTAGCGGGAGAAGGAGATACGCAGTATTTT,CASSIGLAGEGDTQYF
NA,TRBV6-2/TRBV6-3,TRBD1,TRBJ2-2,TGTGCCAGCAGTTATCAGGGGGCAACCGGGGAGCTGTTTTTT,CASSYQGATGELFF
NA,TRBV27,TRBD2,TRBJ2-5,TGTGCCAGCAGCCACCCATCCATAGCGGGAGGATTGGAGACCCAGTACTTC,CASSHPSIAGGLETQYF
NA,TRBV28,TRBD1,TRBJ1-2,TGTGCCAGCAGTTTCCCCGGGACAGGGAACTATGGCTACACCTTC,CASSFPGTGNYGYTF
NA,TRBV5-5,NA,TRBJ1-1,TGTGCCAGCAGCTTGGTCAGGGGCACTGAAGCTTTCTTT,CASSLVRGTEAFF
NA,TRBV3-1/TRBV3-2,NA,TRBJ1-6,TGTGCCAGCAGGGACATCGCTAATTCACCCCTCCACTTT,CASRDIANSPLHF
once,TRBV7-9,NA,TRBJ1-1,TGTGCCAGCAGGAGTTATGGGGGGGCCACTGAAGCTTTCTTT,CASRSYGGATEAFF
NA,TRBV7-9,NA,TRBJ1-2,TGTGCCAGCAGCTTATTAGGGGGTCCGATCTATGGCTACACCTTC,CASSLLGGPIYGYTF
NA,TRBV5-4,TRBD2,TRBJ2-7,TGTGCCAGCAGCCGCCCGGGGGGACTTGGAGGGTACGAGCAGTACTTC,CASSRPGGLGGYEQYF
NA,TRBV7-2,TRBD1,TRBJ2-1,TGTGCCAGCAGCCCCCACCGGACAGGGGAAAATGAGCAGTTCTTC,CASSPHRTGENEQFF
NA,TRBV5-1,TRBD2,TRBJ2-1,TGCGCCAGCAGCCCTAAACTAGCGGGGGTGTCCTACAATGAGCAGTTCTTC,CASSPKLAGVSYNEQFF
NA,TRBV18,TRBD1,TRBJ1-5,TGTGCCAGCTCACCAAGTACAGGACAGGATCAGCCCCAGCATTTT,CASSPSTGQDQPQHF
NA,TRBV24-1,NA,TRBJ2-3,TGTGCCACCAGTGATGCACAGGGCCCCACAGATACGCAGTATTTT,CATSDAQGPTDTQYF
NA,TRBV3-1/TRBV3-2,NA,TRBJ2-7,TGTGCCAGCAGCACATCCTACGAGCAGTACTTC,CASSTSYEQYF
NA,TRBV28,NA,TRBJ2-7,TGTGCCAGCGCCAGGGGTGCGTCCGAGCAGTACTTC,CASARGASEQYF
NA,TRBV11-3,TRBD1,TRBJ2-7,TGTGCCAGCAGCTTTGGACAGGGCGGGTCCTACGAGCAGTACTTC,CASSFGQGGSYEQYF
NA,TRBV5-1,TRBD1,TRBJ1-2,TGCGCCAGCAGGGAGGGACAGTTTAACTATGGCTACACCTTC,CASREGQFNYGYTF
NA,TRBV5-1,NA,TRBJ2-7,TGCGCCAGCAGCTCACAGAGATACGAGCAGTACTTC,CASSSQRYEQYF
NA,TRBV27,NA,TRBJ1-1,TGTGCCAGCAGTTTGGAGGGATTTTCGGAAGCTTTCTTT,CASSLEGFSEAFF
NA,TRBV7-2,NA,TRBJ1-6,TGTGCCAGCAGCTTGAGTGGTATCAATTCACCCCTCCACTTT,CASSLSGINSPLHF
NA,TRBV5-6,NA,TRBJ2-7,TGTGCCAGCAGCCCCCTCATTGGGGAGAGCTCCTACGAGCAGTACTTC,CASSPLIGESSYEQYF
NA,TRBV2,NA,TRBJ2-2,TGTGCCAGCTCAGGAGGACGGTCGGGCACCGGGGAGCTGTTTTTT,CASSGGRSGTGELFF
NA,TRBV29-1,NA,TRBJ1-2,TGCAGCGTTGAGTCGCAGGGCAACTATGGCTACACCTTC,CSVESQGNYGYTF
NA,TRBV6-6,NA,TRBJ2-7,TGTGCCAGCAGTTACTCGACGGGGATGAGCTCCTACGAGCAGTACTTC,CASSYSTGMSSYEQYF
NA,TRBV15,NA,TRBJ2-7,TGTGCCACCAGCAAGGAAGACAGGACCCCCTACGAGCAGTACTTC,CATSKEDRTPYEQYF
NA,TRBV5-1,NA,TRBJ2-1,TGCGCCAGCAGGGATACCGGGACTTCGGAGAATGAGCAGTTCTTC,CASRDTGTSENEQFF
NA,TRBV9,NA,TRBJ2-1,TGTGCCAGCAGCGTAGGTTCAGCGGGTATCTCCTACAATGAGCAGTTCTTC,CASSVGSAGISYNEQFF
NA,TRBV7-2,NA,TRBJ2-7,TGTGCCAGCAGCTTTGGCAGTTTAAACTACGAGCAGTACTTC,CASSFGSLNYEQYF
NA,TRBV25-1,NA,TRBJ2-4,TGTGCCAGCAGAGAGACAGGAGCCAAAAACATTCAGTACTTC,CASRETGAKNIQYF
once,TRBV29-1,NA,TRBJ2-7,TGCAGCGTAGTAAGACAGGAAGGCTCCTACGAGCAGTACTTC,CSVVRQEGSYEQYF
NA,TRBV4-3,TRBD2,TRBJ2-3,TGCGCCAGCAGCCAAGAGGGGTCAGGGGGGTTGCTAGCGGGAGCGAGAGATACGCAGTATTTT,CASSQEGSGGLLAGARDTQYF
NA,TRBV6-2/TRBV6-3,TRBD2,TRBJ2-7,TGTGCCAGCAGTAACCCGGGACTAGCGGTGAAGCAGTACTTC,CASSNPGLAVKQYF
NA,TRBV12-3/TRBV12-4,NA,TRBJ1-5,TGTGCCAGCCAGGGCCGGGTTAATCAGCCCCAGCATTTT,CASQGRVNQPQHF
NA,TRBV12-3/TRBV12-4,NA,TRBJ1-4,TGTGCCAGCAGTCCCCGAACGGGGGAAAAACTGTTTTTT,CASSPRTGEKLFF